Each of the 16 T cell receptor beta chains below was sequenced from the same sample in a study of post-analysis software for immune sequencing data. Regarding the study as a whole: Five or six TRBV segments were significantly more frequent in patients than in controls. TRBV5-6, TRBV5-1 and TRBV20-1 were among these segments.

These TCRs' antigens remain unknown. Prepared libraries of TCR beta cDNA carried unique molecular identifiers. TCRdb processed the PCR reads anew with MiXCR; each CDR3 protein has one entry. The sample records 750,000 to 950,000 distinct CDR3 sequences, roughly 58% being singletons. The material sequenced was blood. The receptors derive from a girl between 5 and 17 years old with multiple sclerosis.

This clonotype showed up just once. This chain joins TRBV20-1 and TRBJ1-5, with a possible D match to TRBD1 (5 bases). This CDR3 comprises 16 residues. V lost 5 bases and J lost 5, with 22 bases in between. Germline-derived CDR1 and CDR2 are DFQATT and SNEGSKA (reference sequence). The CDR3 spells CSAPLGPGTQDQPQHF. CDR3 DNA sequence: TGCAGTGCTCCTCTAGGGCCAGGGACGCAGGATCAGCCCCAGCATTTT.

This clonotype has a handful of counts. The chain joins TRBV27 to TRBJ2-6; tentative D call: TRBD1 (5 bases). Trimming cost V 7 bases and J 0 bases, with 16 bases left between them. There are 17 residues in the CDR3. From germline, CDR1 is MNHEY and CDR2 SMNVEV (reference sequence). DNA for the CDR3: TGTGCCAGCACCGGTTCCAGACAGTTCTCTGGGGCCAACGTCCTGACTTTC. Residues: CASTGSRQFSGANVLTF.

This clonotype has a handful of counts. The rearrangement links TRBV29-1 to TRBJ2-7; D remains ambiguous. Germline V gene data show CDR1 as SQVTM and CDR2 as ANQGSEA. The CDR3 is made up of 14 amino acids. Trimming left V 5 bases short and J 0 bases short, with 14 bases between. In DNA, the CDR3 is TGCAGCGTTCGCCAGGACCAAAGCTCCTACGAGCAGTACTTC. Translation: CSVRQDQSSYEQYF.

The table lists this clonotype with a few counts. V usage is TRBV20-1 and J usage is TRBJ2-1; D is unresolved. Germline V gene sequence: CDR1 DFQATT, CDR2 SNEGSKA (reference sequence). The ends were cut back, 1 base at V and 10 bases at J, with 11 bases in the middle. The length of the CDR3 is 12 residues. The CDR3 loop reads CSARVPAREQFF. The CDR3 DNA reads TGCAGTGCTAGAGTCCCCGCCAGGGAGCAGTTCTTC.

The CDR3 region has the DNA TGCAGTGCCAGAACTGACCCGACAGCTCTTGCAACTAATGAAAAACTGTTTTTT. It yields the protein CSARTDPTALATNEKLFF. The chain carries TRBV20-1 and TRBJ1-4; maybe TRBD1 (5 bases). V was trimmed by 6 bases and J by 0 bases, leaving 23 bases between them. Germline V lookup: CDR1 DFQATT, CDR2 SNEGSKA (reference sequence). The CDR3 has 18 residues.

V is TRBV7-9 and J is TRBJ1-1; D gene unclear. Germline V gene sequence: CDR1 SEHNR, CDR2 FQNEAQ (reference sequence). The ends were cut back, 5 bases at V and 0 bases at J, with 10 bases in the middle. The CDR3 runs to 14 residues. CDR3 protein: CASSLPRLNTEAFF. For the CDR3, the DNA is TGTGCCAGCAGCCTACCTAGATTGAACACTGAAGCTTTCTTT.

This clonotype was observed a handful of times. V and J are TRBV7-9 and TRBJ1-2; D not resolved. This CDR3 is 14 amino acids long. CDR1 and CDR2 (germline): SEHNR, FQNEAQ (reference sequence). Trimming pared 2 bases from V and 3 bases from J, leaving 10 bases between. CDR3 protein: CASSLLHRDYGYTF. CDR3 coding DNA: TGTGCCAGCAGCTTACTCCACAGAGACTATGGCTACACCTTC. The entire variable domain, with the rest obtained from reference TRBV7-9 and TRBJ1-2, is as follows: DTGVSQNPRHKITKRGQNVTFRCDPISEHNRLYWYRQTLGQGPEFLTYFQNEAQLEKSRLLSDRFSAERPKGSFSTLEIQRTEQGDSAMYLCASSLLHRDYGYTFGSGTRLTVV.

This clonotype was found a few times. CDR3 in amino acids: CASSSDRVNTEAFF. CDR3 nucleotides: TGCGCCAGCAGCTCGGACAGGGTGAACACTGAAGCTTTCTTT. The rearrangement uses TRBV5-1 and TRBJ1-1; 8 bases fit TRBD1. V was clipped by 3 bases and J by 0 bases; unmatched bases: 1. This CDR3 has 14 residues. Germline V gene lookup returns CDR1 SGHRS and CDR2 YFSETQ. Together with reference TRBV5-1 and TRBJ1-1, the CDR3 gives the full variable domain: KAGVTQTPRYLIKTRGQQVTLSCSPISGHRSVSWYQQTPGQGLQFLFEYFSETQRNKGNFPGRFSGRQFSNSRSEMNVSTLELGDSALYLCASSSDRVNTEAFFGQGTRLTVV.

CDR3 nucleotide sequence: TGTGCCAGCAGTCCAGGGACTAGCCCCAACGAGCAGTACTTC. It translates to CASSPGTSPNEQYF. The rearrangement links TRBV12-3 or TRBV12-4 to TRBJ2-7; TRBD2 matches 9 bases. The V gene end was trimmed by 5 bases and the J gene end by 5 bases; junction bases not matched to a gene: 7. This CDR3 contains 14 residues.

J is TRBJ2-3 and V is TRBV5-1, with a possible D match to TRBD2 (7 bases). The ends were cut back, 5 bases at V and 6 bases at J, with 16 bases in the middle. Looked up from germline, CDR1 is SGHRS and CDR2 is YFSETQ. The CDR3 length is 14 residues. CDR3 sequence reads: CASRLGRGPDTQYF. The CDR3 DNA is TGCGCCAGCAGACTTGGGCGGGGGCCGGATACGCAGTATTTT.

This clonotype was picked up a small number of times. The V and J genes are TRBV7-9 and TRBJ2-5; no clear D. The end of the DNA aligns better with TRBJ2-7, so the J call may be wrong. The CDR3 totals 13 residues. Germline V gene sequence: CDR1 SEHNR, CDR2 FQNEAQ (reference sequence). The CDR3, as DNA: TGTGCCAGCAGCTTATCAGTGGGTTACGAGCAGTACTTC. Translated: CASSLSVGYEQYF.

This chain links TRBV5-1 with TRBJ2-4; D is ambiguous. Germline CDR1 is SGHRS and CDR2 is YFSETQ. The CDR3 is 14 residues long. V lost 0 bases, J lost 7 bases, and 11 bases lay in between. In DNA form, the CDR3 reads TGCGCCAGCAGCTTGGAGGTGGGCATGAACATTCAGTACTTC. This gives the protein CASSLEVGMNIQYF.

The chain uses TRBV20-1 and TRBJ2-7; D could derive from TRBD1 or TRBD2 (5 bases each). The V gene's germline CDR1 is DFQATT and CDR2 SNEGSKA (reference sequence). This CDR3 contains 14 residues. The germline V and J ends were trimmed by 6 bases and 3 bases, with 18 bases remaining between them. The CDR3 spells CSATWGSQNYEQYF. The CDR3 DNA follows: TGCAGTGCCACCTGGGGGAGCCAAAACTACGAGCAGTACTTC.

The CDR3 region is CASSRTETGLSWETQYF. The CDR3, as DNA: TGTGCCAGCAGCCGTACAGAGACAGGGTTATCATGGGAGACCCAGTACTTC. The V call is TRBV7-9, the J call TRBJ2-5, with TRBD1 matching 7 bases. The V segment lost 5 bases and the J segment 5 bases; nucleotides outside the gene matches: 17. The CDR3 totals 17 residues. Germline V lookup: CDR1 SEHNR, CDR2 FQNEAQ (reference sequence).

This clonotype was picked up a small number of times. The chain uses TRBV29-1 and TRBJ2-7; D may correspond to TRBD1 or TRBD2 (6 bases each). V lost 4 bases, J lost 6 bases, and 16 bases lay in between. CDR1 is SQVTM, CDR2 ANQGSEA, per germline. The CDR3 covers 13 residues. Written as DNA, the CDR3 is TGCAGCGTTGTTCGGGGAGGAGGGGGCGAGCAGTACTTC. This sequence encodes CSVVRGGGGEQYF.

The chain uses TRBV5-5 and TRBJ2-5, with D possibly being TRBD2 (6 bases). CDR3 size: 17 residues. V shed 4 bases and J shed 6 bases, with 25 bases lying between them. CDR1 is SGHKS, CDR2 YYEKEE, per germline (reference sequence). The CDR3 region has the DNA TGTGCCAGCAGCCCGGGGTGGGGAGGAGAAATGGGAAAGACCCAGTACTTC. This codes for CASSPGWGGEMGKTQYF. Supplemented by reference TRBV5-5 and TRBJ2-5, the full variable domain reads DAGVTQSPTHLIKTRGQQVTLRCSPISGHKSVSWYQQVLGQGPQFIFQYYEKEERGRGNFPDRFSARQFPNYSSELNVNALLLGDSALYLCASSPGWGGEMGKTQYFGPGTRLLVL.